Each of the 19 T cell receptor beta chains below was sequenced from the same sample in a study of blood T cell repertoires in COVID-19 (TCRdb year 2020). The library was obtained by the immunoSEQ multiplex PCR assay. TCRdb took over this immuneACCESS table, retaining in-frame rearrangements with V and J assigned. Such tables are incomplete; in checked studies, under half of the missing clones stem from an unresolved V gene, and the remainder is unexplained. Present in this sample are about 270,000 clones, 86% of which were seen just once. The top ten constitute over 8% of the sample. Sequencing input: peripheral blood. All receptors derive from a man aged 40-49 years with active or convalescent COVID-19.

The chain carries TRBV7-6 and TRBJ2-5, with TRBD2 identical over 12 bases. Germline V gene sequence: CDR1 SGHVS, CDR2 FNYEAQ. V lost 5 bases, J lost 4 bases, and 8 bases stayed unmatched. The CDR3 length is 16 residues. In nucleotides, the CDR3 is TGTGCCAGCAGCCGACCTAGCGGGGGGGAGGTAGAGACCCAGTACTTC. Amino acids: CASSRPSGGEVETQYF.

This chain uses TRBV27 with TRBJ1-5; TRBD1 aligns across 7 bases. The CDR3 covers 15 residues. Germline V gene lookup returns CDR1 MNHEY and CDR2 SMNVEV (reference sequence). The trim removed 2 bases at V and 1 base at J, leaving 2 bases unmatched. CDR3 DNA: TGTGCCAGCAGTTTAGCGGGACAGAGCAATCAGCCCCAGCATTTT. Its protein product is CASSLAGQSNQPQHF.

The chain joins TRBV14 to TRBJ2-7; D uncertain. Germline V gives CDR1 SGHDN, CDR2 FVKESK. This CDR3 region has 12 residues. V gave up 8 bases and J gave up 2 bases, with 10 bases separating them. The CDR3 here is CASQQFPYEQYF. CDR3 DNA: TGTGCCAGCCAACAGTTCCCCTACGAGCAGTACTTC.

This chain joins TRBV30 and TRBJ1-6; D not resolved. V shed 2 bases and J shed 6 bases, with 8 bases lying between them. There are 13 residues in the CDR3. Germline V gene data show CDR1 as GTSNPN and CDR2 as SVGIG (reference sequence). The CDR3 nucleotides are TGTGCCTGGAGTCCCCGGGGTAATTCACCCCTCCACTTT. Translating it yields CAWSPRGNSPLHF.

The chain joins TRBV5-1 to TRBJ1-3, with 8 bases fitting TRBD1. This CDR3 region has 15 residues. CDR1 and CDR2 from the germline V gene are SGHRS and YFSETQ. V lost 3 bases, J lost 4 bases, and 6 bases stayed unmatched. The CDR3 spells CASSSQGAAGNTIYF. CDR3 sequence (DNA): TGCGCCAGCAGCTCTCAGGGGGCTGCCGGAAACACCATATATTTT.

The rearrangement joins TRBV7-3 to TRBJ1-1, with unresolved D. The V and J ends lost 3 bases and 1 base respectively, with 9 bases between them. The germline gives CDR1 SGHTA, CDR2 FQGTGA. This CDR3 spans 14 amino acids. The CDR3 DNA follows: TGTGCCAGCAGCTTGGGCAGCCAGAACACTGAAGCTTTCTTT. Translation gives CASSLGSQNTEAFF.

This clone was recorded at least ten times. The rearrangement joins TRBV2 to TRBJ2-2; maybe TRBD1 (5 bases). V lost 8 bases and J lost 6, with 10 bases in between. The CDR3 sequence is 12 residues long. Germline V lookup: CDR1 SNHLY, CDR2 FYNNEI. The CDR3 coding sequence is TGTGCCAGCGAACAGGTAGCCGGGGAGCTGTTTTTT. This codes for CASEQVAGELFF.

The V call is TRBV28, the J call TRBJ2-3, with 7 bases matching TRBD2. The CDR3 spans 13 residues. Germline V gives CDR1 MDHEN, CDR2 SYDVKM. After removal of 5 bases from V and 6 bases from J, the junction contained 5 bases not matched to a gene. DNA of the CDR3: TGTGCCAGCAGTCACGGGGGGAAGGATACGCAGTATTTT. Protein product: CASSHGGKDTQYF.

This chain joins TRBV9 and TRBJ1-2; TRBD1 might be the D (5 bases). The V and J ends lost 4 bases and 4 bases respectively, with 20 bases between them. In germline, CDR1 is SGDLS, CDR2 YYNGEE. The length of the CDR3 is 16 residues. The DNA of the CDR3 is TGTGCCAGCAGCAGACCGAATCAGGGATATGGCTATGGCTACACCTTC. It translates to CASSRPNQGYGYGYTF.

The chain links TRBV6-5 to TRBJ1-1; possibly TRBD1 for D (6 bases). The CDR3 extends over 14 amino acids. V was trimmed by 5 bases and J by 3 bases, leaving 13 bases between them. CDR1 is MNHEY, CDR2 SVGAGI, per germline. CDR3 sequence reads: CASSPRGADTEAFF. CDR3 DNA: TGTGCCAGCAGTCCCCGGGGGGCGGACACTGAAGCTTTCTTT.

This chain connects TRBV19 to TRBJ1-5; D not certain. This CDR3 has 15 amino acids. Germline-derived CDR1 and CDR2 are LNHDA and SQIVND (reference sequence). Trimming cost V 2 bases and J 0 bases, with 8 bases left between them. The DNA for the CDR3 is TGTGCCAGTAGTATAACAGCGGATAGCAATCAGCCCCAGCATTTT. Translation gives CASSITADSNQPQHF. Complete variable domain (other parts from reference TRBV19 and TRBJ1-5): DGGITQSPKYLFRKEGQNVTLSCEQNLNHDAMYWYRQDPGQGLRLIYYSQIVNDFQKGDIAEGYSVSREKKESFPLTVTSAQKNPTAFYLCASSITADSNQPQHFGDGTRLSIL.

This clone was detected only once. This chain joins TRBV7-9 and TRBJ2-5; TRBD2 agrees at 13 bases. This CDR3 spans 15 amino acids. The trim removed 5 bases at V and 4 bases at J, leaving 4 bases unmatched. Germline loops: CDR1 SEHNR, CDR2 FQNEAQ (reference sequence). The CDR3 DNA reads as TGTGCCAGCAGCCCCAGGACTAGCGGGGGAGAGACCCAGTACTTC. This codes for CASSPRTSGGETQYF.

The rearrangement links TRBV2 to TRBJ1-2; weak D call: TRBD1 (5 bases). The CDR3 runs 13 residues. Trimming removed 3 bases at V and 4 bases at J, with 9 bases between. CDR1 SNHLY and CDR2 FYNNEI come from the germline V gene. In nucleotides, the CDR3 is TGTGCCAGCAGTGACCAGGGAATCTATGGCTACACCTTC. The encoded protein is CASSDQGIYGYTF. Full variable domain (rest looked up from reference TRBV2 and TRBJ1-2): EPEVTQTPSHQVTQMGQEVILRCVPISNHLYFYWYRQILGQKVEFLVSFYNNEISEKSEIFDDQFSVERPDGSNFTLKIRSTKLEDSAMYFCASSDQGIYGYTFGSGTRLTVV.

The chain couples TRBV5-4 to TRBJ2-3; 14 nucleotides line up with TRBD2. Germline V gives CDR1 SGHNT, CDR2 YYREEE (reference sequence). CDR3 length equals 15 residues. After removal of 4 bases from V and 4 bases from J, the junction contained 2 bases not matched to a gene. The CDR3 sequence: CASSKGLAGADTQYF. CDR3 coding DNA: TGTGCCAGCAGCAAGGGACTAGCGGGGGCAGATACGCAGTATTTT.

The J gene is TRBJ1-3, the V gene TRBV5-1, with 8 nucleotides matching TRBD1. Germline-derived CDR1 and CDR2 are SGHRS and YFSETQ. After removal of 4 bases from V and 4 bases from J, the junction contained 7 bases not matched to a gene. This CDR3 is 15 amino acids long. The CDR3 region is CASSASQGAGNTIYF. The CDR3 DNA follows: TGCGCCAGCAGCGCCTCGCAGGGGGCAGGAAACACCATATATTTT.

The gene calls are TRBV1 and TRBJ2-1; TRBD2 is the table's D call and was not checked against the DNA. TRBV1 is marked as a pseudogene. This CDR3 is 16 amino acids long. CDR3 coding DNA: TGCACCAGCAGCCAAGATCCCTCTTGCTCCTACAATGAGCAGTTCTTC. Translation: CTSSQDPSCSYNEQFF.

The chain joins TRBV2 to TRBJ1-6, with unresolved D. This CDR3 contains 13 residues. Germline V gene data show CDR1 as SNHLY and CDR2 as FYNNEI. Trimming left V 11 bases short and J 3 bases short, with 11 bases between. This CDR3 reads CARSADYNSPLHF. CDR3 coding DNA: TGTGCCCGCTCTGCAGACTATAATTCACCCCTCCACTTT.

This clone was seen ten or more times. CDR3 in DNA: TGTGCCTGGAGTTCCGACAGGGGTTGGAGTGGCTACACCTTC. Residues: CAWSSDRGWSGYTF. The rearrangement joins TRBV30 to TRBJ1-2; 8 bases are shared with TRBD1. The CDR3 covers 14 residues. From germline, CDR1 is GTSNPN and CDR2 SVGIG (reference sequence). The junction had 9 bases not matched to a gene; V was cut back by 2 bases and J by 7 bases.

The CDR3 DNA reads TGTGCCAGCAGCTTGGGCTTCAGGGCGGATGGCTACACCTTC. Protein sequence: CASSLGFRADGYTF. This rearrangement joins TRBV5-6 to TRBJ1-2, with D tentatively TRBD1 (5 bases). Trimming pared 0 bases from V and 6 bases from J, leaving 12 bases between. CDR1 and CDR2 (germline): SGHDT, YYEEEE. This CDR3 region has 14 residues.